A selection of T cell receptor beta chains follows, all from one sample in a study of T cells after yellow fever vaccination. Using its own MiXCR run on the 5' RACE reads, TCRdb lists one record per CDR3 protein. Of approximately 300,000 distinct CDR3 sequences listed, over 10% are singletons. The sample in question was CD4+ T cells sorted from PBMCs, obtained 45 days after the yellow fever booster vaccination. The receptors here all came from a man younger than 45 who received the YFV17D yellow fever vaccine. Both conserved end residues are part of each CDR3. A D gene is named only where the DNA matches it firmly. Some rows have no size entry. The others give once, few or many, or a class for an expanded clone.

d_gene,abundance,j_gene,v_gene,CDR3nt,CDR3aa
TRBD2,few,TRBJ2-5,TRBV20-1,TGCAGTGCTAACATAGCGGGAGGCCGGGAGACCCAGTACTTC,CSANIAGGRETQYF
TRBD2,-,TRBJ2-2,TRBV7-9,TGTGCCAGCAGCTTAGTTCCCCGCGGGAGGGTCGACGGGGAGCTGTTTTTT,CASSLVPRGRVDGELFF
-,-,TRBJ1-2,TRBV5-1,TGCGCCAGCAGCTTTGTGTCAAATCGAAACTATGGCTACACCTTC,CASSFVSNRNYGYTF
TRBD1,few,TRBJ1-5,TRBV20-1,TGCAGTGCTCCTAAGACAGGGGGCGTTTTCGGCCAGCATTTT,CSAPKTGGVFGQHF
TRBD2,-,TRBJ2-1,TRBV30,TGTGCCTGGAATTCAAATCCGGGACTAGCGGGAGATATGTTCTTC,CAWNSNPGLAGDMFF
-,-,TRBJ2-3,TRBV5-1,TGCGCCAGCAGCCCAACCCTAACAGATACGCAGTATTTT,CASSPTLTDTQYF
TRBD1,-,TRBJ2-5,TRBV9,TGTGCCAGCAGCGCGGGACAGGGGACCCAGGAGACCCAGTACTTC,CASSAGQGTQETQYF
-,few,TRBJ2-3,TRBV7-8,TGTGCCAGCAGCATAGCACAGCAAAATACGCAGTATTTT,CASSIAQQNTQYF
TRBD2,-,TRBJ2-7,TRBV7-2,TGTGCCAGCAGGCTAGGGGGGACTAGCGCCTACGAGCAGTACTTC,CASRLGGTSAYEQYF
TRBD2,-,TRBJ2-5,TRBV5-1,TGCGCCAGCAGCTTGGGGACTAGCGGGAGGGCCTTACAAGAGACCCAGTACTTC,CASSLGTSGRALQETQYF
-,few,TRBJ1-1,TRBV20-1,TGCAGTGCCCTCGGGGGTGGTTTCACTGAAGCTTTCTTT,CSALGGGFTEAFF
TRBD1,-,TRBJ2-7,TRBV20-1,TGCAGTGCTAGGGAGCCCACAGGGGGCTTATACGAGCAGTACTTC,CSAREPTGGLYEQYF
-,few,TRBJ2-3,TRBV6-5,TGTGCCAGCAGTTACTCTAGCCTGGACACAGATACGCAGTATTTT,CASSYSSLDTDTQYF
-,-,TRBJ1-5,TRBV7-9,TGTGCCAGCAGCTTATTTGAGGGACAGCCCCAGCATTTT,CASSLFEGQPQHF
TRBD1,few,TRBJ1-4,TRBV20-1,TGCAGTGCTAGAGCGGACAGGGTAGGAGAAAAACTGTTTTTT,CSARADRVGEKLFF
-,few,TRBJ2-1,TRBV11-2,TGTGCCAGCAGCCAAAGGATCGGGGAAGTTCTCAATGAGCAGTTCTTC,CASSQRIGEVLNEQFF
-,few,TRBJ1-3,TRBV12-3/TRBV12-4,TGTGCCAGCAGCTATATAATGGGGTCTGGAAACACCATATATTTT,CASSYIMGSGNTIYF
TRBD2,once,TRBJ2-1,TRBV20-1,TGCAGTGCCCGAGAGACTAGCGGTCTCTACAATGAGCAGTTCTTC,CSARETSGLYNEQFF
-,-,TRBJ2-1,TRBV6-2/TRBV6-3,TGTGCCAGCGGCGATGAGCAGTTCTTC,CASGDEQFF
-,-,TRBJ1-1,TRBV2,TGTGCCAGCAGTAGTTGGGGGGCGAACACTGAAGCTTTCTTT,CASSSWGANTEAFF
-,-,TRBJ1-4,TRBV7-2,TGTGCCAGCAGCTCGGGACTGCTAGGTGAAAAACTGTTTTTT,CASSSGLLGEKLFF
-,-,TRBJ2-1,TRBV7-9,TGTGCCAGCAGCGGAAGAGCGTTTGAGCAGTTCTTC,CASSGRAFEQFF
TRBD2,-,TRBJ2-3,TRBV3-1,TGTGCCAGCAGCCCTCGGAGGCTAGCGGGAGTTACAGATACGCAGTATTTT,CASSPRRLAGVTDTQYF
-,few,TRBJ1-1,TRBV7-2,TGTGCCAGCAGCTCAGGGGCGGGGGAAACTGAAGCTTTCTTT,CASSSGAGETEAFF
TRBD2,few,TRBJ2-1,TRBV18,TGTGCCAGCTCACCCCGCCAAGCGGGGGAGCAGTTCTTC,CASSPRQAGEQFF
TRBD1,few,TRBJ2-3,TRBV6-2/TRBV6-3,TGTGCCAGCACCAAGACAGGGGGAACAGATACGCAGTATTTT,CASTKTGGTDTQYF
-,few,TRBJ2-7,TRBV15,TGTGCCACCAGCAGAGAAAGGCTCCCGACCGGGGGCGAGCAGTACTTC,CATSRERLPTGGEQYF
-,-,TRBJ1-5,TRBV3-1,TGTGCCAGCAGCCAAGCCGAGGGTCAGCCCCAGCATTTT,CASSQAEGQPQHF
-,-,TRBJ1-1,TRBV20-1,TGCAGTGCTAGGGCCGGGACGATGAACACTGAAGCTTTCTTT,CSARAGTMNTEAFF